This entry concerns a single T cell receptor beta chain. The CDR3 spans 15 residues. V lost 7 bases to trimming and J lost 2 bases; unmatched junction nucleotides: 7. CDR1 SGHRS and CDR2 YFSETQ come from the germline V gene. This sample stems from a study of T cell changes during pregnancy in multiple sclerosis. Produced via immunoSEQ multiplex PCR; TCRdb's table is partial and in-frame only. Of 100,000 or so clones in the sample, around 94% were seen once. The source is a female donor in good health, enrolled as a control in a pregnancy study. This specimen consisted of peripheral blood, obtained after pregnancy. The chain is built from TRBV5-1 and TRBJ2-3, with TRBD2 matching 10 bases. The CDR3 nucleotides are TGCGCCAGCGGGAGGACTAGCGGTGTCACAGATACGCAGTATTTT. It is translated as CASGRTSGVTDTQYF.